Sequencing of this TCR beta chain was carried out in a study of CD8 T cells in ankylosing spondylitis. Study conclusions and caveats: Disease-linked clones proved CD8+ and comparatively uncommon in peripheral blood.

This clonotype has ten or more counts. As yet, its antigen is unknown. The V and J ends lost 3 bases and 9 bases, in that order; junction bases with no gene match: 8. The CDR3 is 14 amino acids. In germline, CDR1 is MNHNS, CDR2 SASEGT. It was by quantitative 5'-RACE with molecular barcodes that TCR beta libraries were made. TCRdb fed the 5' RACE reads into MiXCR, producing one record per CDR3 protein. Seen here are roughly 190,000 distinct CDR3 sequences, roughly 13% observed once, and the top ten hold 16%. The source material was blood, either unsorted or a sorted T cell fraction (not recorded which). The clonotype was recovered from a male donor with ankylosing spondylitis or in good health (not recorded which). This chain connects TRBV6-1 to TRBJ1-5, with 7 bases identical to TRBD1. This chain's CDR3 is CASSDFDRAGPQHF. The DNA of the CDR3 is TGTGCCAGCAGTGACTTTGACAGGGCAGGGCCCCAGCATTTT.